This is a list of T cell receptor beta chains from one sample in a study of blood T cells in healthy people across ages. TCRdb used MiXCR to reprocess the 5' RACE reads, holding one entry per CDR3 protein. The profile shows more than 1.4 million distinct CDR3 sequences, roughly 45% of them singletons. Sequencing was carried out using blood. The source of these receptors is a woman between 18 and 29 years old in good health. Both conserved end residues are part of each CDR3. The order of the fields is J gene, V gene, D gene, clone size, CDR3 protein, CDR3 DNA. A D gene is named only where the DNA matches it firmly. Clone size is shown for a subset of rows, as once, few, many or a class of expanded clone.

>TRBJ1-2|TRBV20-1|.|.
CSARKTSAAGYTF
TGCAGTGCTAGAAAGACGAGTGCCGCTGGCTACACCTTC
>TRBJ2-7|TRBV6-1|TRBD2|.
CASRHTSGAYEQYF
TGTGCCAGCAGGCACACTAGCGGGGCCTACGAGCAGTACTTC
>TRBJ2-5|TRBV28|.|.
CAIAQGSFTETQYF
TGTGCCATAGCCCAGGGAAGTTTTACAGAGACCCAGTACTTC
>TRBJ1-4|TRBV14|TRBD1|.
CASGPQGEKLFF
TGTGCCAGCGGCCCACAGGGGGAAAAACTGTTTTTT
>TRBJ2-1|TRBV27|TRBD2|few
CASSISSGLGNNEQFF
TGTGCCAGCAGTATAAGTTCGGGACTAGGAAACAATGAGCAGTTCTTC
>TRBJ1-2|TRBV6-5|TRBD1|few
CASRLGQTNYGYTF
TGTGCCAGCAGACTGGGACAGACTAACTATGGCTACACCTTC
>TRBJ2-7|TRBV28|.|.
CASSLGGQPYEQYF
TGTGCCAGCAGTTTAGGCGGGCAACCCTACGAGCAGTACTTC
>TRBJ2-7|TRBV4-2|TRBD2|.
CASETGGEQYF
TGTGCCAGCGAAACGGGGGGTGAGCAGTACTTC
>TRBJ2-5|TRBV6-2/TRBV6-3|.|.
CASSSWTSGTETQYF
TGTGCCAGCAGTTCCTGGACGAGCGGTACAGAGACCCAGTACTTC
>TRBJ2-3|TRBV2|TRBD2|.
CASRGASGRARTDTQYF
TGTGCCAGCAGGGGGGCTAGCGGGAGGGCCCGCACAGATACGCAGTATTTT
>TRBJ2-5|TRBV27|.|.
CARSWGFNQETQYF
TGTGCCAGAAGTTGGGGATTCAATCAAGAGACCCAGTACTTC
>TRBJ2-1|TRBV27|.|.
CASSTTGTGHSYNEQFF
TGTGCCAGCAGTACCACCGGGACGGGACACTCCTACAATGAGCAGTTCTTC
>TRBJ2-7|TRBV6-1|.|many
CASSEGGSSYEQYF
TGTGCCAGCAGTGAAGGGGGTTCCTCCTACGAGCAGTACTTC
>TRBJ2-7|TRBV4-1|.|.
CASSQEKTGTVSYGQYF
TGCGCCAGCAGCCAGGAGAAGACCGGGACGGTCTCCTACGGGCAGTACTTC
>TRBJ2-1|TRBV4-1|.|.
CASSRRLVGRDEQFF
TGCGCCAGCAGCCGAAGACTAGTCGGAAGGGATGAGCAGTTCTTC
>TRBJ1-3|TRBV20-1|.|.
CSARDSVSGNTIYF
TGCAGTGCTAGAGATTCCGTCTCTGGAAACACCATATATTTT
>TRBJ2-3|TRBV12-3/TRBV12-4|.|.
CVSQPLQTDTQYF
TGTGTCAGCCAACCCTTACAGACAGATACGCAGTATTTT
>TRBJ2-3|TRBV6-6|TRBD1|.
CASGTGAPRTDTQYF
TGTGCCAGCGGGACAGGGGCCCCGCGCACAGATACGCAGTATTTT
>TRBJ1-6|TRBV9|.|.
CASSTDPKNNSPLHF
TGTGCCAGCAGCACAGATCCCAAAAATAATTCACCCCTCCACTTT
>TRBJ1-1|TRBV10-3|TRBD1|.
CATRQGGMNTEALF
TGTGCCACCCGACAGGGAGGGATGAACACTGAAGCTTTATTT
>TRBJ2-4|TRBV5-1|TRBD2|.
CASSKTSGTNIQYF
TGCGCCAGCAGCAAGACTAGCGGGACAAACATTCAGTACTTC
>TRBJ2-7|TRBV3-1|TRBD2|.
CASSRLAGGNYEQYF
TGTGCCAGCAGCCGACTAGCGGGAGGGAACTACGAGCAGTACTTC
>TRBJ2-1|TRBV11-3|.|.
CASSAGPIGFNEQFF
TGTGCCAGCAGCGCAGGGCCGATCGGGTTCAATGAGCAGTTCTTC
>TRBJ2-1|TRBV25-1|TRBD2|.
CASSPQKSGRAYNEQFF
TGTGCCAGCAGTCCCCAGAAGTCGGGGAGGGCCTACAATGAGCAGTTCTTC
>TRBJ1-5|TRBV28|.|few
CASSLRVTSNQPQHF
TGTGCCAGCAGTTTAAGGGTCACGAGCAATCAGCCCCAGCATTTT
>TRBJ2-3|TRBV27|.|.
CASSFSSNPTDTQYF
TGTGCCAGCAGTTTCTCTAGTAACCCCACAGATACGCAGTATTTT
>TRBJ1-4|TRBV5-1|.|.
CASSKSGQTNEKLFF
TGCGCCAGCAGCAAGTCGGGACAAACTAATGAAAAACTGTTTTTT
>TRBJ2-1|TRBV29-1|TRBD2|few
CSVEPLAGAYNEQFF
TGCAGCGTTGAACCACTAGCGGGGGCATACAATGAGCAGTTCTTC
>TRBJ1-1|TRBV6-5|.|.
CATYITVNTEAFF
TGTGCCACCTACATCACAGTGAACACTGAAGCTTTCTTT
>TRBJ2-7|TRBV20-1|TRBD2|few
CSTSGSPLREQYF
TGCAGTACTAGCGGGAGTCCCCTCAGGGAGCAGTACTTC
>TRBJ2-7|TRBV7-2|.|.
CASSSQGSEQYF
TGTGCCAGCAGCTCCCAGGGTTCCGAGCAGTACTTC
>TRBJ2-3|TRBV20-1|.|.
CSARDYGTISTDTQYF
TGCAGTGCTAGAGATTACGGGACAATTAGCACAGATACGCAGTATTTT
>TRBJ2-4|TRBV6-1|.|.
CASSGRQTLAKNIQYF
TGTGCCAGCAGTGGACGACAGACCCTAGCCAAAAACATTCAGTACTTC
>TRBJ2-5|TRBV7-2|.|few
CASSLDEGLKTQYF
TGTGCCAGCAGCTTAGACGAGGGGTTGAAGACCCAGTACTTC
>TRBJ1-1|TRBV10-2|.|few
CASSEAGRTEAFF
TGCGCCAGCAGTGAGGCCGGGCGCACTGAAGCTTTCTTT
>TRBJ1-4|TRBV20-1|.|.
CSAMGQGINYEKLFF
TGCAGTGCTATGGGTCAGGGTATAAATTATGAAAAACTGTTTTTT
>TRBJ1-6|TRBV12-3/TRBV12-4|.|.
CASSRKTTDSPLHF
TGTGCCAGCAGTCGGAAAACTACGGATTCACCCCTCCACTTT
>TRBJ1-2|TRBV6-5|.|.
CASSYSRVSYGYTF
TGTGCCAGCAGTTACTCGAGAGTGAGCTATGGCTACACCTTC
>TRBJ2-7|TRBV12-3/TRBV12-4|TRBD2|.
CASSSGTSSRLGEQYF
TGTGCCAGCAGTTCCGGGACTAGCAGTCGGCTTGGCGAGCAGTACTTC
>TRBJ2-7|TRBV10-2|TRBD1|.
CASSDPGTAQSYEQYF
TGCGCCAGCAGTGACCCCGGGACAGCCCAATCCTACGAGCAGTACTTC
>TRBJ2-1|TRBV9|TRBD2|.
CASSEPSTGGTIEQFF
TGTGCCAGCAGCGAACCCAGTACGGGGGGAACAATTGAGCAGTTCTTC